This is a list of T cell receptor beta chains from one sample in a study of molecular identifiers for immune sequencing clone quantification. TCRdb used MiXCR to reprocess the PCR reads, holding one entry per CDR3 protein. The sample contains under 600,000 distinct CDR3 sequences, 20% to 25% of which appear only once. Sample: naive CD8+ T cells from blood, with Jurkat cell RNA spiked in. The receptors were sampled from a human donor in good health. Some libraries in this study had Jurkat cell RNA spiked in. CDR3s include the opening cysteine and the closing phenylalanine or tryptophan. Each record gives: J gene, D gene, V gene, clone size, CDR3 length, CDR3 protein, CDR3 DNA. The D gene is left open where the match is weak. Rows give clone size only sometimes, using once, few, many, or a class for an expanded clone.

>TRBJ2-7|.|TRBV28|many|14
CASRQTASPYEQYF
TGTGCCAGCAGACAGACTGCTTCCCCCTACGAGCAGTACTTC
>TRBJ1-4|TRBD1|TRBV19|few|19
CASSTVTGALKPFYEKLFF
TGTGCCAGTAGTACCGTTACAGGGGCTTTAAAACCGTTTTATGAAAAACTGTTTTTT
>TRBJ2-2|.|TRBV11-3|.|16
CASSVSTGEYTGELFF
TGTGCCAGCAGCGTCTCGACGGGAGAGTACACCGGGGAGCTGTTTTTT
>TRBJ2-3|TRBD1|TRBV10-3|.|16
CAISGGKGTGTDTQYF
TGTGCCATCAGTGGGGGAAAAGGGACAGGCACAGATACGCAGTATTTT
>TRBJ2-1|.|TRBV5-4|many|12
CASSWTDNEQFF
TGTGCCAGCAGCTGGACGGATAATGAGCAGTTCTTC
>TRBJ1-3|.|TRBV5-1|few|16
CASNWGGDSSGNTIYF
TGCGCCAGCAACTGGGGGGGGGACTCCTCTGGAAACACCATATATTTT
>TRBJ2-2|.|TRBV20-1|many|17
CSARDLGLAENTGELFF
TGCAGTGCTAGAGATCTTGGGTTAGCGGAGAACACCGGGGAGCTGTTTTTT
>TRBJ2-3|.|TRBV19|.|14
CASSILRELDTQYF
TGTGCCAGTAGTATTCTTCGGGAATTGGATACGCAGTATTTT
>TRBJ2-2|TRBD1|TRBV6-6|few|16
CASRLLGQANTGELFF
TGTGCCAGCAGACTTCTGGGACAGGCTAACACCGGGGAGCTGTTTTTT
>TRBJ2-2|.|TRBV4-3|.|18
CASSQVRPGLPNTGELFF
TGCGCCAGCAGCCAAGTCCGGCCGGGACTCCCGAACACCGGGGAGCTGTTTTTT
>TRBJ2-7|.|TRBV7-9|many|15
CASSSTGVNTYEQYF
TGTGCCAGCAGCTCCACCGGGGTGAATACCTACGAGCAGTACTTC
>TRBJ1-1|.|TRBV2|many|13
CASMGGTYTEAFF
TGTGCCAGCATGGGAGGGACCTACACTGAAGCTTTCTTT